These T cell receptor beta chains were read from a single sample in a study of blood T cell repertoires in COVID-19. Clones were sequenced by immunoSEQ multiplex PCR, and TCRdb holds only the in-frame ones, with some missing. The data show some 160,000 clones, about 88% seen once. The sequenced sample consisted of peripheral blood. The receptors originated from a man aged 45-65 years who had recovered from COVID-19. Each CDR3 is given with its conserved first and last residue. The order of the fields is V gene, J gene, CDR3 protein.

>TRBV14|TRBJ2-7
CASSRGTGAYEQYF
>TRBV20-1|TRBJ2-7
CSALDSDEQYF
>TRBV23-1|TRBJ2-2
CASSQSGQGDTGELFF
>TRBV5-1|TRBJ1-3
CASSRTSGQGNTIYF
>TRBV19|TRBJ1-5
CASSNPGQGVISNQPQHF
>TRBV5-1|TRBJ1-5
CASSSGTDKGPQHF
>TRBV5-4|TRBJ1-1
CASSRDRDTEAFF
>TRBV14|TRBJ2-2
CASSPTLGTGNTGELFF
>TRBV21-1|TRBJ2-7
CASTRPAYEQYF
>TRBV18|TRBJ2-7
CASSPKLEQYF
>TRBV7-2|TRBJ2-3
CASLGGGAADTQYF
>TRBV14|TRBJ1-1
CASSQGRVGGTEAFF
>TRBV6-5|TRBJ2-3
CASSYRSLGTDTQYF
>TRBV5-8|TRBJ2-3
CASSFDRGHGDTQYF
>TRBV19|TRBJ1-6
CASSVGDSKNSPLHF
>TRBV7-3|TRBJ2-5
CASSLLSGETQYF
>TRBV7-9|TRBJ2-5
CASSPFTGGRETQYF
>TRBV27|TRBJ1-5
CASSPTGSAQPQHF
>TRBV15|TRBJ1-6
CATSRDVDNSPLHF
>TRBV27|TRBJ1-6
CASSSRYGGAPLHF
>TRBV2|TRBJ1-1
CASSEDPSGSTEAFF
>TRBV29-1|TRBJ1-2
CSVVDKHAMGPNYGYTF
>TRBV7-8|TRBJ2-5
CASSLALRTGVETQYF
>TRBV7-8|TRBJ2-4
CASSTQGASGKNIQYF
>TRBV5-1|TRBJ1-2
CASSEAGYYGYTF
>TRBV29-1|TRBJ1-1
CSGRQGENTEAFF
>TRBV10-3|TRBJ2-2
CAISEFDRGSNTGELFF
>TRBV7-7|TRBJ2-5
CASSSDRGAETQYF
>TRBV27|TRBJ1-1
CASSFGWGRMNTEAFF
>TRBV9|TRBJ1-2
CASTPGGAGTFYGYTF
>TRBV15|TRBJ2-7
CATSRENRDHYEQYF
>TRBV21-1|TRBJ1-6
CASAEGCPGDSPLHF
>TRBV18|TRBJ1-2
CASSPEDRAYGYTF
>TRBV25-1|TRBJ1-1
CASSNRGTGTEAFF
>TRBV6-5|TRBJ2-7
CASTERTTGEQYF
>TRBV5-1|TRBJ2-6
CASSLPLSGANVLTF
>TRBV19|TRBJ2-3
CASSMETSGRGTDTQYF
>TRBV28|TRBJ2-7
CASSLYVTGGAGGEQYF
>TRBV7-8|TRBJ2-7
CASSLAAHVYEQYF
>TRBV27|TRBJ1-2
CASSFPGTGGYTF
>TRBV7-8|TRBJ1-1
CASSIETGGLTEAFF
>TRBV5-1|TRBJ2-1
CASSFTGNYEQFF
>TRBV4-1|TRBJ2-3
CASSPRLAGTDTQYF
>TRBV28|TRBJ1-1
CASSSPGGGRGTEAFF
>TRBV7-2|TRBJ2-5
CASSRAAARETQYF
>TRBV7-9|TRBJ2-1
CASSSGGGWNEQFF
>TRBV28|TRBJ2-5
CASSLPSGGQETQYF
>TRBV7-2|TRBJ2-7
CASSVGQGPHEQYF
>TRBV30|TRBJ1-1
CAWSPLGGMNTEAFF
>TRBV4-2|TRBJ2-5
CASSHGTSGGQETQYF
>TRBV12-3/TRBV12-4|TRBJ2-7
CASSLTGPYEQYF
>TRBV19|TRBJ1-1
CASSMVGRNTEAFF
>TRBV6-5|TRBJ1-3
CASSYRTGISGNTIYF
>TRBV28|TRBJ2-4
CASRRDRGWEWAKNIQYF